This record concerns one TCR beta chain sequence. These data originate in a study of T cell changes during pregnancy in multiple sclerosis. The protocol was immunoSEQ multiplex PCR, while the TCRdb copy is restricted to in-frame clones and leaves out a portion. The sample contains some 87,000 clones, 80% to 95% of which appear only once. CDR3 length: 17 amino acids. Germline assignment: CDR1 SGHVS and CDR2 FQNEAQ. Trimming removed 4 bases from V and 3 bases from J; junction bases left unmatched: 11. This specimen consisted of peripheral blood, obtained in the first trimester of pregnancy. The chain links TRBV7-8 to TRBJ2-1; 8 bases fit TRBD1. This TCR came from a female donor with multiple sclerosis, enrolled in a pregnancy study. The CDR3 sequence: CASSSSRNRGDYNEQFF. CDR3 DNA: TGTGCCAGCAGCTCGAGTCGGAACAGGGGGGACTACAATGAGCAGTTCTTC.